The 18 T cell receptor beta chains reported below all come from one sample, sequenced in a study of T cell changes during pregnancy in multiple sclerosis. Some clones are missing from TCRdb's copy, which holds only in-frame ones; the method was immunoSEQ multiplex PCR. The sample carries around 72,000 clones, roughly nine tenths recorded once. The material sequenced was peripheral blood, taken in the third trimester of pregnancy. The receptor set was obtained from a female donor in good health, enrolled as a control in a pregnancy study.

This clone was detected only once. The genes are TRBV19 and TRBJ1-1, with 8 bases fitting TRBD1. CDR1 LNHDA and CDR2 SQIVND come from the germline V gene (reference sequence). This CDR3 is 16 amino acids long. Losses at the gene ends were 4 bases for V and 3 bases for J; bases not matched to a gene: 10. DNA of the CDR3: TGTGCCAGTAGTACCAATCCGGACAGGGCACACACTGAAGCTTTCTTT. Residues: CASSTNPDRAHTEAFF.

The chain employs TRBV5-1 and TRBJ1-1; 10 positions match TRBD1. The CDR3 is 16 residues long. Looked up from germline, CDR1 is SGHRS and CDR2 is YFSETQ. The junction had 5 bases not matched to a gene; V was cut back by 3 bases and J by 0 bases. The CDR3 loop reads CASSSDRGTMNTEAFF. The CDR3 DNA is TGCGCCAGCAGCTCGGACAGGGGGACAATGAACACTGAAGCTTTCTTT.

The rearrangement joins TRBV19 to TRBJ2-5; 13 nucleotides line up with TRBD2. This CDR3 has 17 amino acids. Trimming took 4 bases from V and 2 from J; bases not matched to a gene: 7. Per germline, CDR1 LNHDA and CDR2 SQIVND (reference sequence). The CDR3, as DNA: TGTGCCAGTAGTAGGGCCCTGGGACTAGCGGGACAAGAGACCCAGTACTTC. Its protein product is CASSRALGLAGQETQYF.

CDR3 loop: CATSRSRTGPSGNTIYF. The CDR3 DNA reads TGTGCCACCAGCCGATCCCGGACAGGGCCCTCTGGAAACACCATATATTTT. The chain combines TRBV15 with TRBJ1-3; the match to TRBD1 covers 8 bases. Germline lookup yields CDR1 LNHNV and CDR2 YYDKDF (reference sequence). The CDR3 totals 17 residues. J lost 0 bases, V lost 5 bases, and 9 bases had no gene match.

The rearrangement uses TRBV29-1 and TRBJ2-1, with TRBD1 matching over 8 bases. Germline V gene data show CDR1 as SQVTM and CDR2 as ANQGSEA. This CDR3 comprises 15 residues. V was clipped by 6 bases and J by 7 bases; unmatched bases: 14. CDR3 amino acids: CSVRGRQGIRNEQFF. Here the CDR3 DNA reads TGCAGCGTCAGGGGCCGACAGGGGATAAGGAATGAGCAGTTCTTC.

This clone showed up just a few times. The V gene is TRBV6-1, the J gene TRBJ1-5; D call uncertain. Germline V gene data show CDR1 as MNHNS and CDR2 as SASEGT. Trimming left V 6 bases short and J 6 bases short, with 6 bases between. CDR3 length: 11 residues. The CDR3 loop is CASRTTQPQHF. The CDR3 DNA follows: TGTGCCAGCAGGACTACTCAGCCCCAGCATTTT.

The chain links TRBV4-3 to TRBJ1-2; 12 bases agree with TRBD1. Germline CDR1 and CDR2: LGHNA and YSLEER. Losses at the gene ends were 4 bases for V and 4 bases for J; bases not matched to a gene: 4. The CDR3 spans 15 residues. The DNA for the CDR3 is TGCGCCAGCAGCCCCGGGACAGGGGGCTCCTATGGCTACACCTTC. Translating it yields CASSPGTGGSYGYTF.

This chain uses TRBV5-4 with TRBJ2-2, with TRBD1 as a possible D gene (6 bases). CDR1 is SGHNT, CDR2 YYREEE, per germline (reference sequence). The CDR3 length is 14 residues. Trimming took off 3 bases at V and 0 bases at J, with 6 bases between the two ends. The CDR3 reads CASSWTANTGELFF. The CDR3, as DNA: TGTGCCAGCAGCTGGACAGCGAACACCGGGGAGCTGTTTTTT. Complete variable domain (other parts from reference TRBV5-4 and TRBJ2-2): ETGVTQSPTHLIKTRGQQVTLRCSSQSGHNTVSWYQQALGQGPQFIFQYYREEENGRGNFPPRFSGLQFPNYSSELNVNALELDDSALYLCASSWTANTGELFFGEGSRLTVL.

The genes are TRBV6-1 and TRBJ2-2, with 10 bases fitting TRBD1. Trimming cost V 2 bases and J 9 bases; bases outside gene matches: 3. This CDR3 is 14 amino acids long. The germline V gene has CDR1 MNHNS and CDR2 SASEGT. CDR3 protein: CASSERQGARELFF. The CDR3 coding sequence is TGTGCCAGCAGTGAAAGACAGGGGGCCAGGGAGCTGTTTTTT.

This clone has a handful of counts. The V call is TRBV14, the J call TRBJ1-1, with D tentatively TRBD1 (5 bases). The CDR3 has 13 amino acids. V lost 0 bases and J 7 bases, leaving 9 bases between the germline ends. Germline CDR1 SGHDN, CDR2 FVKESK. The CDR3, as DNA: TGTGCCAGCAGCCAAGAGTGGGGCAGTGAAGCTTTCTTT. It is translated as CASSQEWGSEAFF.

The genes are TRBV19 and TRBJ1-5; D is uncertain. In germline, CDR1 is LNHDA, CDR2 SQIVND (reference sequence). The V end lost 7 bases, the J end lost 0 bases, and 7 bases lay between the germline ends. The length of the CDR3 is 13 residues. This chain's CDR3 is CASTQYSNQPQHF. The CDR3 nucleotides are TGTGCCAGTACTCAGTATAGCAATCAGCCCCAGCATTTT. The variable domain in full, completed from reference TRBV19 and TRBJ1-5, reads DGGITQSPKYLFRKEGQNVTLSCEQNLNHDAMYWYRQDPGQGLRLIYYSQIVNDFQKGDIAEGYSVSREKKESFPLTVTSAQKNPTAFYLCASTQYSNQPQHFGDGTRLSIL.

CDR3 bases: TGTGCCAGCAGCTCACTAGGGTCGAACACCGGGGAGCTGTTTTTT. Its protein is CASSSLGSNTGELFF. This rearrangement joins TRBV9 to TRBJ2-2, with a possible D match to TRBD2 (5 bases). The V end was cut by 4 bases, the J end by 0 bases, with 10 bases between. Germline V CDR1 and CDR2: SGDLS, YYNGEE. The CDR3 consists of 15 residues.

The J gene is TRBJ2-1, the V gene TRBV5-1; no firm D call. Trimming removed 4 bases at V and 7 bases at J, with 15 bases between. This CDR3 contains 14 residues. In germline, CDR1 is SGHRS, CDR2 YFSETQ. DNA for the CDR3: TGCGCCAGCAGCATCACCCGGGTACGGAATGAGCAGTTCTTC. Translating gives CASSITRVRNEQFF.

The chain recombines TRBV19 with TRBJ1-6; no clear D. This CDR3 region has 15 residues. The ends were cut back, 3 bases at V and 10 bases at J, with 16 bases in the middle. Germline CDR1 and CDR2: LNHDA and SQIVND (reference sequence). CDR3: CASSIPSAARSPLHF. The CDR3 DNA reads as TGTGCCAGTAGTATTCCGAGCGCGGCGAGATCACCCCTCCACTTT.

This chain uses TRBV7-2 with TRBJ2-3; possible D gene TRBD2, 5 bases. Germline-derived CDR1 and CDR2 are SGHTA and FQGNSA. This CDR3 is 13 amino acids long. Between the trimmed V and J ends, which lost 2 bases and 5 bases, there was a span of 8 bases. The CDR3 nucleotides are TGTGCCAGCAGCTTATATGCGGGAGATACGCAGTATTTT. Amino acids: CASSLYAGDTQYF.

V usage is TRBV2 and J usage is TRBJ2-3; D gene ambiguous. CDR3 length: 16 amino acids. The V gene lost 3 bases and the J gene lost 5 bases, with 18 bases spanning the gap. Per the germline V gene, CDR1 is SNHLY and CDR2 is FYNNEI. Here the CDR3 reads CASSDPSTGFGDTQYF. CDR3 bases: TGTGCCAGCAGTGATCCGTCGACTGGCTTCGGAGATACGCAGTATTTT.

This chain links TRBV9 with TRBJ1-3; tentative D call: TRBD1 (5 bases). Trimming took 4 bases from V and 4 from J, leaving 12 bases between them. The length of the CDR3 is 14 residues. CDR1 is SGDLS and CDR2 is YYNGEE in the germline V gene. The CDR3 nucleotides are TGTGCCAGCAGCACTGGGACTTTAGGAAACACCATATATTTT. It codes for CASSTGTLGNTIYF.

The V call is TRBV28, the J call TRBJ2-2; D might be TRBD1 (5 bases). In germline, CDR1 is MDHEN, CDR2 SYDVKM. The CDR3 is made up of 16 amino acids. With 8 bases removed from V and 6 bases from J, the gap between germline ends came to 22 bases. The CDR3, as DNA: TGTGCCAGCCGACCTAGGGGTAGCTCCCGGTCCGGGGAGCTGTTTTTT. Protein sequence: CASRPRGSSRSGELFF.